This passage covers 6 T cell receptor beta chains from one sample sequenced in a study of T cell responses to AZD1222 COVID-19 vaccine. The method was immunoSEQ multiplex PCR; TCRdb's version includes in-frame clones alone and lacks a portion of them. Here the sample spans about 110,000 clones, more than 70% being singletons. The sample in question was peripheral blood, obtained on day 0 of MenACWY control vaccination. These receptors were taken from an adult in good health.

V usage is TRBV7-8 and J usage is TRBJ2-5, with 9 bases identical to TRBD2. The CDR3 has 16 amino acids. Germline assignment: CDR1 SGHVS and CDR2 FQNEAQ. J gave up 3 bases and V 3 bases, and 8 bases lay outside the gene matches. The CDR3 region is CASSFPSGVNEETQYF. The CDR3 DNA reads TGTGCCAGCAGCTTCCCTAGCGGGGTAAATGAAGAGACCCAGTACTTC. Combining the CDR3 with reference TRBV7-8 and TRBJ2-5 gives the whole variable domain GAGVSQSPRYKVAKRGQDVALRCDPISGHVSLFWYQQALGQGPEFLTYFQNEAQLDKSGLPSDRFFAERPEGSVSTLKIQRTQQEDSAVYLCASSFPSGVNEETQYFGPGTRLLVL.

The CDR3 loop reads CASSLSSDTQYF. CDR3 sequence (DNA): TGTGCCAGCAGCCTTTCGTCGGATACGCAGTATTTT. The chain employs TRBV7-9 and TRBJ2-3; the D is unclear. CDR1 is SEHNR and CDR2 is FQNEAQ in the germline V gene (reference sequence). V was pared by 5 bases and J by 6 bases, with 9 bases between. The CDR3 is 12 amino acids.

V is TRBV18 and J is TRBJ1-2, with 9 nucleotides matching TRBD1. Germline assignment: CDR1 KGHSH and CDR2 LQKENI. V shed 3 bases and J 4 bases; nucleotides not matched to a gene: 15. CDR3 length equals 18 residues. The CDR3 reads CASSPGLETGGHVYGYTF. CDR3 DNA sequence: TGTGCCAGCTCACCCGGGCTTGAAACAGGGGGCCATGTCTATGGCTACACCTTC.

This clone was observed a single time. The DNA of the CDR3 is TGTGCCAGCAGCTTCAGTGTAACCGCCCAAGAGACCCAGTACTTC. Amino acids: CASSFSVTAQETQYF. The gene calls are TRBV5-6 and TRBJ2-5; D not resolved. The CDR3 sequence is 15 residues long. Between the trimmed V and J ends, which lost 2 bases and 1 base, there was a span of 12 bases. Germline CDR1 reads SGHDT; CDR2 reads YYEEEE. Drawing the rest from reference TRBV5-6 and TRBJ2-5, the complete variable domain is DAGVTQSPTHLIKTRGQQVTLRCSPKSGHDTVSWYQQALGQGPQFIFQYYEEEERQRGNFPDRFSGHQFPNYSSELNVNALLLGDSALYLCASSFSVTAQETQYFGPGTRLLVL.

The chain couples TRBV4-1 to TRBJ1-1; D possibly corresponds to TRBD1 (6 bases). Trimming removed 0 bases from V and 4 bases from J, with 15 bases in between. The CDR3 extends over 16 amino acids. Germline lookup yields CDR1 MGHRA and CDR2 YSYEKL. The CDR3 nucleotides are TGCGCCAGCAGCCAAGATGGGGCCCGAGGGGGCACTGAAGCTTTCTTT. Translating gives CASSQDGARGGTEAFF.

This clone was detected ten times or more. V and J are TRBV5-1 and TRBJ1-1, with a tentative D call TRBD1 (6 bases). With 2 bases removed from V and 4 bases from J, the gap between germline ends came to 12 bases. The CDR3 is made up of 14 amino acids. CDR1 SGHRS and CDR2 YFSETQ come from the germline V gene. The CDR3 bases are TGCGCCAGCAGCTTCCAGGGGACATCCACTGAAGCTTTCTTT. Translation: CASSFQGTSTEAFF.